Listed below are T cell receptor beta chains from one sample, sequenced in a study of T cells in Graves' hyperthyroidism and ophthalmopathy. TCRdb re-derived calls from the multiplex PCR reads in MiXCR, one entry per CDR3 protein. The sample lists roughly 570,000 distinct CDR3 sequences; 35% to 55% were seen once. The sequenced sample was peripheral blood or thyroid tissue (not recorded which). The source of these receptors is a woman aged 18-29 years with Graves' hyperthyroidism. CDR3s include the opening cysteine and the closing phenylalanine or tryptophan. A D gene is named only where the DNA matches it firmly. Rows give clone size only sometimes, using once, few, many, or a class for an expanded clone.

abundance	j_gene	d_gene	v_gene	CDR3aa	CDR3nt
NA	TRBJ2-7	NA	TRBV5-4	CASSQFVATYEQYF	TGTGCCAGCAGCCAATTTGTGGCAACCTACGAGCAGTACTTC
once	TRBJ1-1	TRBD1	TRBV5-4	CASSRDRGRRSEAFF	TGTGCCAGCAGTCGGGACAGGGGGCGGAGGTCTGAAGCTTTCTTT
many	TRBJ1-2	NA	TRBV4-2	CASSGPGAGGGYTF	TGTGCCAGCAGCGGGCCAGGGGCAGGAGGTGGCTACACCTTC
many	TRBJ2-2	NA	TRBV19	CASTGVAGELFF	TGTGCCAGTACGGGCGTCGCCGGGGAGCTGTTTTTT
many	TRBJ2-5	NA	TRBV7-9	CASSPPRNREETQYF	TGTGCCAGCAGCCCCCCCCGTAATCGGGAAGAGACCCAGTACTTC
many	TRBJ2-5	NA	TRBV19	CASSHPSQFLETQYF	TGTGCCAGTAGCCACCCCTCGCAGTTTCTGGAGACCCAGTACTTC
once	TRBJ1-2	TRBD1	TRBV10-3	CAISDTGDYGYTF	TGTGCCATCAGCGACACAGGGGACTATGGCTACACCTTC
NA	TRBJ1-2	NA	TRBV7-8	CASSLLTSTRIYGYTF	TGTGCCAGCAGCTTACTGACATCTACTAGAATCTATGGCTACACCTTC
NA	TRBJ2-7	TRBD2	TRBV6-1	CASSGTPSGRGGYEQYF	TGTGCCAGCAGCGGAACCCCTAGCGGGAGAGGGGGCTACGAGCAGTACTTC
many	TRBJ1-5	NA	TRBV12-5	CASGLSQPQHF	TGTGCTAGTGGTTTGTCCCAGCCCCAGCATTTT
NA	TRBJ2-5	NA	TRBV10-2	CASSGGRAETQYF	TGCGCCAGCAGTGGGGGCAGGGCCGAGACCCAGTACTTC
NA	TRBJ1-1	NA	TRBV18	CASSPLAETEAFF	TGTGCCAGCTCACCACTAGCGGAGACTGAAGCTTTCTTT
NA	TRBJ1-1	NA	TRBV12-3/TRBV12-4	CASSYRATNTEAFF	TGTGCCAGCAGTTATCGGGCTACGAACACTGAAGCTTTCTTT
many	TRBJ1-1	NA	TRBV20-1	CSATPGRGEAFF	TGCAGCGCAACGCCGGGGAGAGGTGAAGCTTTCTTT
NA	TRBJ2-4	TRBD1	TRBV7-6	CASRNRGREGKNIQYF	TGTGCCAGCAGAAACAGGGGGCGCGAAGGTAAAAACATTCAGTACTTC
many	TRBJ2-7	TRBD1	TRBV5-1	CASSLGTGWTYEQYF	TGCGCCAGCAGCTTGGGGACAGGTTGGACCTACGAGCAGTACTTC
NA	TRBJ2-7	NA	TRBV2	CASSGAGTSYEQYF	TGTGCCAGCAGTGGAGCGGGTACCTCCTACGAGCAGTACTTC
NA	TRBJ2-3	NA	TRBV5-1	CASSFPDSTDTQYF	TGCGCCAGCAGCTTCCCGGATAGCACAGATACGCAGTATTTT
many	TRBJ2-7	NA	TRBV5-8	CASSLNLRGYEQYF	TGTGCCAGCAGCTTGAACCTTAGGGGCTACGAGCAGTACTTC
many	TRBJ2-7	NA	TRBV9	CASSVDYGRDDEQYF	TGTGCCAGCAGCGTAGACTACGGGAGAGATGACGAGCAGTACTTC
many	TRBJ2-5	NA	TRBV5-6	CASEEGVGGRKTQYF	TGTGCCAGCGAGGAGGGGGTTGGGGGGCGAAAGACCCAGTACTTC
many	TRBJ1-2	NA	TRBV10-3	CAISESAGVDIPYGYTF	TGTGCCATCAGTGAGTCAGCGGGGGTGGACATACCCTATGGCTACACCTTC
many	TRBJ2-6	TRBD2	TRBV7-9	CASSRRGGDGANVLTF	TGTGCCAGCAGCCGGCGGGGGGGCGATGGGGCCAACGTCCTGACTTTC
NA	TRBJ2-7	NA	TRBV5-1	CASSLAYAYEQYF	TGCGCCAGCAGCTTGGCCTACGCCTACGAGCAGTACTTC
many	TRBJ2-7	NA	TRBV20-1	CSAADYYEQYF	TGCAGTGCGGCTGATTATTACGAGCAGTACTTC
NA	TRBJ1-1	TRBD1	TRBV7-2	CASNTGAGQGAGATEAFF	TGTGCCAGCAACACAGGGGCGGGACAGGGGGCGGGAGCCACTGAAGCTTTCTTT
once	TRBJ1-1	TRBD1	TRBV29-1	CSVGQYHHNTEAFF	TGCAGCGTGGGACAGTACCATCACAACACTGAAGCTTTCTTT
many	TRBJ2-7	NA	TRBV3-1	CASSQVARANGQYF	TGTGCCAGCAGCCAGGTGGCAAGGGCCAACGGGCAGTACTTC
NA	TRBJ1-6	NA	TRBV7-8	CASSPPAAGIQNSPFHF	TGTGCCAGCAGCCCTCCTGCGGCGGGAATTCAAAATTCACCCTTCCACTTT
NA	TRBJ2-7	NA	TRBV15	CAASRPGRSYEQYF	TGTGCCGCCAGCAGACCAGGGCGATCCTACGAGCAGTACTTC